A single sample gave rise to the 7 T cell receptor beta chains below, sequenced in a study of blood T cell repertoires in COVID-19. Method: immunoSEQ multiplex PCR; TCRdb's copy keeps in-frame clones and lacks some. Of approximately 130,000 clones in the sample, over 60% were seen once. Sequencing was carried out using peripheral blood. These receptors originate from a human donor in a cohort sampled during active COVID-19.

A single count supports this clone. This chain connects TRBV27 to TRBJ2-7, with TRBD2 matching over 8 bases. The germline V gene has CDR1 MNHEY and CDR2 SMNVEV (reference sequence). V shed 2 bases and J 4 bases; nucleotides not matched to a gene: 7. CDR3 length equals 15 residues. The CDR3 loop is CASSLVGGRSYEQYF. CDR3 coding DNA: TGTGCCAGCAGTTTAGTTGGCGGGAGGTCGTACGAGCAGTACTTC.

This sequence joins TRBV7-9 and TRBJ2-7; 8 nucleotides align to TRBD2. The CDR3 covers 14 residues. From germline, CDR1 is SEHNR and CDR2 FQNEAQ (reference sequence). J gave up 5 bases and V 5 bases, and 8 bases lay outside the gene matches. The DNA for the CDR3 is TGTGCCAGCAGCCCCGGTAGCGGGATCAACGAGCAGTACTTC. Translating it yields CASSPGSGINEQYF.

The chain uses TRBV5-6 and TRBJ2-1; a weak D match, TRBD2 (5 bases). V gave up 2 bases and J gave up 0 bases, with 12 bases separating them. The CDR3 has 16 residues. In germline, CDR1 is SGHDT, CDR2 YYEEEE. As DNA, the CDR3 is TGTGCCAGCAGCTTCGGACTTCCAAGCTCCTACAATGAGCAGTTCTTC. This sequence encodes CASSFGLPSSYNEQFF.

The rearrangement uses TRBV19 and TRBJ1-1; D ambiguous. V lost 6 bases, J lost 5 bases, and 16 bases lay in between. Germline V gene lookup returns CDR1 LNHDA and CDR2 SQIVND (reference sequence). The CDR3 extends over 14 amino acids. The CDR3 reads CASRFEGPRTEAFF. Here the CDR3 DNA reads TGTGCCAGTAGGTTCGAGGGCCCGAGGACTGAAGCTTTCTTT.

This clone was found a few times. As DNA, the CDR3 is TGTGCCATCAGTGAGTCGGACAGACGAAATCAGCCCCAGCATTTT. It specifies CAISESDRRNQPQHF. V is TRBV10-3 and J is TRBJ1-5; D possibly corresponds to TRBD1 (6 bases). Germline V gives CDR1 ENHRY, CDR2 SYGVKD. V lost 0 bases and J 4 bases, leaving 10 bases between the germline ends. The CDR3 loop spans 15 amino acids.

This clone was counted a few times. This chain joins TRBV5-1 and TRBJ1-2; D is undetermined. The CDR3 is 14 amino acids. Germline assignment: CDR1 SGHRS and CDR2 YFSETQ. Between the trimmed V and J ends, which lost 0 bases and 4 bases, there was a span of 10 bases. The CDR3 protein is CASSLESTVYGYTF. CDR3 in DNA: TGCGCCAGCAGCTTGGAATCTACAGTCTATGGCTACACCTTC.

The V and J genes are TRBV6-5 and TRBJ1-2; D is undetermined. V lost 0 bases to trimming and J lost 3 bases, with 11 bases between them. Germline V gene data show CDR1 as MNHEY and CDR2 as SVGAGI. CDR3 length: 15 residues. As DNA, the CDR3 is TGTGCCAGCAGTTACTCGAGGGAAGCGCACTATGGCTACACCTTC. Protein product: CASSYSREAHYGYTF.